What follows are 20 T cell receptor beta chains derived from one specimen sequenced in a study of T cell changes during pregnancy in multiple sclerosis. Assay: immunoSEQ multiplex PCR; the TCRdb copy retains only in-frame clones and omits some. Seen here are over 35,000 clones, roughly 85% observed once, and the top ten hold approximately 0.92%. Sequenced here: CD4+ T cells from peripheral blood mononuclear cells, sampled after pregnancy. All receptors derive from a female donor with multiple sclerosis, enrolled in a pregnancy study.

This rearrangement joins TRBV2 to TRBJ1-6, with no clear D. Germline V gene data show CDR1 as SNHLY and CDR2 as FYNNEI. This CDR3 comprises 15 residues. V was pared by 9 bases and J by 6 bases, with 18 bases between. This chain's CDR3 is CASQSEGAGNSPLHF. Here the CDR3 DNA reads TGTGCCAGTCAGTCGGAGGGCGCCGGTAATTCACCCCTCCACTTT.

This clone was recorded only once. The chain links TRBV9 to TRBJ2-1, with D possibly matching TRBD2 (6 bases). Germline V gives CDR1 SGDLS, CDR2 YYNGEE. V lost 0 bases to trimming and J lost 0 bases, with 7 bases between them. This CDR3 has 15 residues. CDR3 region: CASSVASDSYNEQFF. CDR3 nucleotide sequence: TGTGCCAGCAGCGTAGCTAGCGACTCCTACAATGAGCAGTTCTTC.

The chain uses TRBV5-4 and TRBJ2-3; D perhaps matches TRBD2 (6 bases). The CDR3 contains 15 residues. V gave up 4 bases and J gave up 1 base, with 13 bases separating them. Germline CDR1 and CDR2: SGHNT and YYREEE (reference sequence). CDR3 nucleotides: TGTGCCAGCAGCCGACCGGGACTCGGCACAGATACGCAGTATTTT. As protein: CASSRPGLGTDTQYF.

This chain links TRBV14 with TRBJ1-1; D gene unclear. Per germline, CDR1 SGHDN and CDR2 FVKESK. V was pared by 1 base and J by 7 bases, with 10 bases between. The CDR3 covers 13 residues. DNA for the CDR3: TGTGCCAGCAGCCAAGGGTCCGCGCTTGAAGCTTTCTTT. Its protein product is CASSQGSALEAFF.

V is TRBV19 and J is TRBJ1-3; a possible D gene is TRBD1 (6 bases). Per germline, CDR1 LNHDA and CDR2 SQIVND (reference sequence). The CDR3 extends over 14 amino acids. Between the trimmed V and J ends, which lost 9 bases and 3 bases, there was a span of 15 bases. As DNA, the CDR3 is TGTGCCAGCTCCTCGCAGGGGCTTGGAAACACCATATATTTT. Protein sequence: CASSSQGLGNTIYF.

This clone was seen just once. This chain joins TRBV6-5 and TRBJ2-2, with 10 bases matching TRBD1. V was clipped by 7 bases and J by 3 bases; unmatched bases: 5. The germline CDR1 and CDR2 sequences are MNHEY and SVGAGI. The CDR3 contains 15 residues. This chain's CDR3 is CASKFGTGDTGELFF. The CDR3 DNA sequence: TGTGCCAGCAAGTTCGGGACAGGGGACACCGGGGAGCTGTTTTTT.

J is TRBJ2-5 and V is TRBV6-5; 11 bases map to TRBD2. Germline V gene data show CDR1 as MNHEY and CDR2 as SVGAGI. This CDR3 region has 16 residues. With V trimmed by 3 bases and J by 5 bases, 8 bases remained unmatched. The CDR3 nucleotides are TGTGCCAGCAGTTATTCTATAGCGGGGGGGACGGAGACCCAGTACTTC. Protein product: CASSYSIAGGTETQYF.

The rearrangement joins TRBV2 to TRBJ1-1; D possibly corresponds to TRBD1 (6 bases). V dropped 8 bases and J dropped 4 bases, with 23 bases sitting between them. This CDR3 contains 16 residues. CDR1 is SNHLY, CDR2 FYNNEI, per germline. CDR3: CASVSGTPGKGTEAFF. CDR3 coding DNA: TGTGCCAGCGTCTCCGGGACACCAGGGAAAGGCACTGAAGCTTTCTTT. The whole variable domain, remainder taken from reference TRBV2 and TRBJ1-1, is EPEVTQTPSHQVTQMGQEVILRCVPISNHLYFYWYRQILGQKVEFLVSFYNNEISEKSEIFDDQFSVERPDGSNFTLKIRSTKLEDSAMYFCASVSGTPGKGTEAFFGQGTRLTVV.

The chain has TRBV5-1 and TRBJ2-1, with D maybe TRBD2 (6 bases). Germline-derived CDR1 and CDR2 are SGHRS and YFSETQ. The V gene lost 10 bases and the J gene lost 8 bases, with 22 bases spanning the gap. This CDR3 is built from 14 residues. This chain's CDR3 is CAARSAGYGDEQFF. In DNA form, the CDR3 reads TGCGCCGCACGGTCGGCGGGGTACGGGGATGAGCAGTTCTTC. Full variable domain (missing parts from reference TRBV5-1 and TRBJ2-1): KAGVTQTPRYLIKTRGQQVTLSCSPISGHRSVSWYQQTPGQGLQFLFEYFSETQRNKGNFPGRFSGRQFSNSRSEMNVSTLELGDSALYLCAARSAGYGDEQFFGPGTRLTVL.

V usage is TRBV2 and J usage is TRBJ2-7; TRBD1 matches at 8 bases. This CDR3 is 14 amino acids long. V trimming: 6 bases; J trimming: 5 bases; junction bases outside the gene matches: 9. CDR1 and CDR2 (germline): SNHLY, FYNNEI. CDR3 coding DNA: TGTGCCAGCAGAGCCTTGGGACAGGCCCACGAGCAGTACTTC. This codes for CASRALGQAHEQYF.

The gene calls are TRBV11-2 and TRBJ2-7; perhaps TRBD1 as D (6 bases). Germline loops: CDR1 SGHAT, CDR2 FQNNGV. Trimming left V 5 bases short and J 0 bases short, with 17 bases between. The CDR3 sequence is 16 residues long. The CDR3 loop is CASSTQPGTISYEQYF. The CDR3 region has the DNA TGTGCCAGCAGCACGCAGCCCGGGACAATCTCCTACGAGCAGTACTTC.

This clone was seen once. The V gene is TRBV5-1, the J gene TRBJ1-2, with D unclear. Trimming cost V 0 bases and J 4 bases, with 16 bases left between them. Per the germline V gene, CDR1 is SGHRS and CDR2 is YFSETQ. The CDR3 length is 16 residues. This chain's CDR3 is CASSLDGTTPIYGYTF. In DNA, the CDR3 is TGCGCCAGCAGCTTGGACGGTACCACCCCAATCTATGGCTACACCTTC. Combining the CDR3 with reference TRBV5-1 and TRBJ1-2 gives the whole variable domain KAGVTQTPRYLIKTRGQQVTLSCSPISGHRSVSWYQQTPGQGLQFLFEYFSETQRNKGNFPGRFSGRQFSNSRSEMNVSTLELGDSALYLCASSLDGTTPIYGYTFGSGTRLTVV.

The chain joins TRBV5-4 to TRBJ2-7, with D tentatively TRBD1 (6 bases). Germline loops: CDR1 SGHNT, CDR2 YYREEE (reference sequence). This CDR3 contains 13 residues. Trimming took 0 bases from V and 9 from J, leaving 13 bases between them. CDR3: CASSLGVWDMQYF. The CDR3 DNA reads as TGTGCCAGCAGCTTGGGGGTGTGGGACATGCAGTACTTC.

CDR3 sequence: CASSSGIAPYEQYF. The CDR3 nucleotides read TGTGCCAGCAGTTCGGGAATTGCCCCCTACGAGCAGTACTTC. This chain joins TRBV2 and TRBJ2-7, with a weak D call TRBD2 (5 bases). The ends were cut back, 5 bases at V and 2 bases at J, with 13 bases in the middle. Germline lookup yields CDR1 SNHLY and CDR2 FYNNEI. This CDR3 is 14 amino acids long.

This chain uses TRBV10-3 with TRBJ1-2; perhaps TRBD1 as D (5 bases). Germline assignment: CDR1 ENHRY and CDR2 SYGVKD. CDR3 length equals 15 residues. V was trimmed by 4 bases and J by 0 bases, leaving 12 bases between them. CDR3 loop: CAISVNRNPNYGYTF. The CDR3 DNA follows: TGTGCCATCAGTGTGAACAGGAACCCTAACTATGGCTACACCTTC.

V and J are TRBV5-1 and TRBJ2-1, with D tentatively TRBD1 (6 bases). Germline lookup yields CDR1 SGHRS and CDR2 YFSETQ. The V end lost 4 bases, the J end lost 10 bases, and 15 bases lay between the germline ends. The CDR3 totals 13 residues. The CDR3 nucleotides are TGCGCCAGCAGCCCGGGACAAGTGGAAGAGCAGTTCTTC. Translation: CASSPGQVEEQFF.

J is TRBJ2-2 and V is TRBV18, with TRBD2 as a possible D gene (7 bases). Germline CDR1 KGHSH, CDR2 LQKENI. The CDR3 sequence is 16 residues long. V gave up 2 bases and J gave up 3 bases, with 13 bases separating them. The CDR3 DNA reads as TGTGCCAGCTCACCAATCGGGGGGCCAGACACCGGGGAGCTGTTTTTT. Translated: CASSPIGGPDTGELFF.

The gene calls are TRBV6-4 and TRBJ1-1; TRBD1 matches 8 bases. Unmatched junction bases numbered 6, after V lost 5 bases and J lost 4 bases. The CDR3 is 14 residues long. The germline V gene has CDR1 MRHNA and CDR2 SNTAGT. The CDR3 sequence: CASSPRDRLTEAFF. CDR3 nucleotide sequence: TGTGCCAGCAGTCCCCGGGACAGGCTCACTGAAGCTTTCTTT.

The chain is built from TRBV5-4 and TRBJ1-4; D is perhaps TRBD1 (6 bases). CDR1 is SGHNT and CDR2 is YYREEE in the germline V gene (reference sequence). CDR3 length equals 15 residues. Trimming shortened V by 0 bases and J by 5 bases, and 11 bases separated the two germline ends. The CDR3 nucleotides are TGTGCCAGCAGCTTGGGCGGGCAGGGGAATGAAAAACTGTTTTTT. Its protein product is CASSLGGQGNEKLFF.

The V call is TRBV5-6, the J call TRBJ2-5; 8 nucleotides line up with TRBD1. Trimming at V came to 4 bases and at J to 4 bases, leaving 6 bases not matched to a gene. CDR1 SGHDT and CDR2 YYEEEE come from the germline V gene. The CDR3 is 14 residues long. CDR3 sequence: CASSSGQGAETQYF. The CDR3 DNA is TGTGCCAGCAGCAGCGGACAGGGTGCAGAGACCCAGTACTTC.